This T cell receptor beta chain stems from a study of cytomegalovirus exposure and HLA in healthy donors. This PCR relied on a set of 60 Vbeta primers and 13 Jbeta primers. TCRdb keeps only in-frame clones here, not all; method: immunoSEQ multiplex PCR. The sample holds 100,000 to 150,000 clones; over 60% are singletons and the top ten take approximately 2.9%. Germline CDR1 reads SGDLS; CDR2 reads YYNGEE. The CDR3 runs to 14 residues. V shed 4 bases and J 6 bases; nucleotides not matched to a gene: 7. This sequence joins TRBV9 and TRBJ2-1; 7 nucleotides match TRBD1. Sequenced sample: PBMCs. The receptor was derived from a human donor in good health. CDR3 in DNA: TGTGCCAGCAGCCCACAAACAGGGGTCAATGAGCAGTTCTTC. Amino acid sequence: CASSPQTGVNEQFF.